This T cell receptor beta chain appears in the sequencing data of a study of blood T cell repertoires in COVID-19. Study summary: The samples span acute and convalescent COVID-19 from the United States, Italy and Spain. In each case, the material was cDNA or gDNA derived from T cells, B-cell-depleted T cells, or PBMCs.

The CDR3 runs 15 residues. V gave up 2 bases and J gave up 8 bases; unmatched junction bases: 5. Per the germline V gene, CDR1 is SGHNT and CDR2 is YYREEE (reference sequence). The table came from immunoSEQ multiplex PCR; TCRdb's copy has only in-frame clones and leaves some out. The data contain 430,000 or so clones, around nine tenths of them singletons. In terms of age and location, participants ranged from about 18 to 89 years and lived in approximately 24 US areas. The study assigned cohorts using participant-reported clinical history. The sequencing input was PBMCs or T cells enriched from blood (not recorded which). The TCR sequence derives from a woman aged 18-35 years who had been exposed to COVID-19. The V call is TRBV5-4, the J call TRBJ1-6, with 9 bases matching TRBD1. CDR3 residues: CASSFTGGADSPLHF. The CDR3 bases are TGTGCCAGCAGCTTTACAGGGGGCGCGGATTCACCCCTCCACTTT.